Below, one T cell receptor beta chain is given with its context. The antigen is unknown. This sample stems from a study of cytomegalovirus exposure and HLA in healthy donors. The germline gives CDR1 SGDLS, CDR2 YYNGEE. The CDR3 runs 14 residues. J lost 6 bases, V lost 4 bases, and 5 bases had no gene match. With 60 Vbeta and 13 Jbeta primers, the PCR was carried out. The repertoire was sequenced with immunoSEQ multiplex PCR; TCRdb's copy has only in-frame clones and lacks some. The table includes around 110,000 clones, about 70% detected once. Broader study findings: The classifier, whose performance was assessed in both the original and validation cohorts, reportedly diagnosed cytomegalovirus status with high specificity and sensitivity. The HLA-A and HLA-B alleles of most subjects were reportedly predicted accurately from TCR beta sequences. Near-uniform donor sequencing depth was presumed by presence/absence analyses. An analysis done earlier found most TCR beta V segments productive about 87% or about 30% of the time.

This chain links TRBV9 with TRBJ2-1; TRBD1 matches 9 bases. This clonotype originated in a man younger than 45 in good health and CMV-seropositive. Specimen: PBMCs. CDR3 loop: CASSSDRGGNEQFF. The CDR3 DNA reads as TGTGCCAGCAGCTCGGACAGGGGAGGCAATGAGCAGTTCTTC.